A single sample gave rise to the 15 T cell receptor beta chains below, sequenced in a study of CD8 T cells in Susac syndrome. RNA totalling about 0.5 to 1 ug underwent reverse transcription with random hexamers. Each CDR3 protein is one row after TCRdb ran MiXCR on the immunoSEQ multiplex PCR reads. The data show about 70,000 distinct CDR3 sequences, 96% seen once. Sequencing was performed on CD4+ T cells from PBMCs. The receptors here all came from a human donor with multiple sclerosis.

The chain employs TRBV29-1 and TRBJ2-2, with TRBD2 matching over 10 bases. CDR3 length: 14 residues. The V and J ends lost 2 bases and 4 bases, in that order; junction bases with no gene match: 1. CDR1 and CDR2 from the germline V gene are SQVTM and ANQGSEA. This chain's CDR3 is CSVETSGATGELFF. CDR3 DNA: TGCAGCGTTGAAACTAGCGGGGCCACCGGGGAGCTGTTTTTT.

The rearrangement uses TRBV5-1 and TRBJ2-5; D uncertain. Germline values: CDR1 SGHRS, CDR2 YFSETQ. CDR3 size: 12 residues. V dropped 9 bases and J dropped 3 bases, with 12 bases sitting between them. The DNA for the CDR3 is TGCGCCACTACGGATTCCGAAGAGACCCAGTACTTC. It codes for CATTDSEETQYF.

The rearrangement joins TRBV5-1 to TRBJ2-7, with D possibly matching TRBD1 (6 bases). There are 16 residues in the CDR3. Trimming stripped 0 bases from V and 2 bases from J, with 15 bases between. Per germline, CDR1 SGHRS and CDR2 YFSETQ. CDR3 region: CASSLALGRGPYEQYF. In DNA, the CDR3 is TGCGCCAGCAGCTTGGCCCTCGGCAGGGGTCCCTACGAGCAGTACTTC.

The V call is TRBV20-1, the J call TRBJ2-3, with 7 bases fitting TRBD2. V shed 0 bases, J shed 5 bases, and the junction held 8 bases outside the gene matches. The CDR3 is made up of 15 amino acids. CDR1 is DFQATT and CDR2 is SNEGSKA in the germline V gene (reference sequence). CDR3 sequence (DNA): TGCAGTGCTAGAGAGCGGGGGTCACATGGAGATACGCAGTATTTT. Translating it yields CSARERGSHGDTQYF.

The rearrangement links TRBV7-9 to TRBJ2-3; D is possibly TRBD2 (5 bases). V lost 1 base and J 3 bases, leaving 14 bases between the germline ends. CDR1 and CDR2 (germline): SEHNR, FQNEAQ (reference sequence). This CDR3 spans 16 amino acids. The CDR3 DNA is TGTGCCAGCAGCTTAGTCGCCGGCTGGGAGACAGATACGCAGTATTTT. This gives the protein CASSLVAGWETDTQYF.

The chain recombines TRBV6-5 with TRBJ2-3; TRBD2 aligns across 10 bases. In germline, CDR1 is MNHEY, CDR2 SVGAGI. CDR3 length: 14 amino acids. Unmatched junction bases numbered 5, after V lost 7 bases and J lost 4 bases. The CDR3 is CASKAGGQADTQYF. DNA of the CDR3: TGTGCCAGCAAAGCGGGGGGGCAGGCAGATACGCAGTATTTT.

The chain has TRBV14 and TRBJ2-7, with D unclear. The germline V gene has CDR1 SGHDN and CDR2 FVKESK. The CDR3 runs to 15 residues. Trimming removed 0 bases from V and 4 bases from J, with 13 bases in between. CDR3 in amino acids: CASSQDLWAGYEQYF. The CDR3 DNA sequence: TGTGCCAGCAGCCAAGATCTTTGGGCAGGATACGAGCAGTACTTC.

The CDR3 loop reads CASSLDGLREQYF. In DNA, the CDR3 is TGCGCCAGCAGCTTGGACGGCCTGCGGGAGCAGTACTTC. J is TRBJ2-7 and V is TRBV5-1, with D unresolved. The V gene lost 0 bases and the J gene lost 7 bases, with 11 bases spanning the gap. The CDR3 extends over 13 amino acids. Germline CDR1 is SGHRS and CDR2 is YFSETQ.

The chain uses TRBV2 and TRBJ2-7; a weak D match, TRBD2 (5 bases). V was shortened by 5 bases and J by 2 bases, with 7 bases between the two germline ends. In germline, CDR1 is SNHLY, CDR2 FYNNEI. The length of the CDR3 is 12 residues. In nucleotides, the CDR3 is TGTGCCAGCAGTCGGGAAACCTACGAGCAGTACTTC. Translating gives CASSRETYEQYF.

The rearrangement joins TRBV12-3 or TRBV12-4 to TRBJ2-7, with D possibly being TRBD1 (6 bases). The CDR3 contains 16 residues. The V end lost 5 bases, the J end lost 6 bases, and 23 bases lay between the germline ends. The CDR3 DNA sequence: TGTGCCAGCAGTGCCCCCAGGGGCAGGGTGGTTGGCGAGCAGTACTTC. This codes for CASSAPRGRVVGEQYF.

The V call is TRBV4-2, the J call TRBJ2-7; D not certain. This CDR3 comprises 16 residues. Trimming removed 0 bases at V and 5 bases at J, with 17 bases between. Germline V gene data show CDR1 as LGHNA and CDR2 as YNFKEQ. The CDR3 here is CASSQEAGSFRHEQYF. The DNA for the CDR3 is TGTGCCAGCAGCCAAGAGGCCGGGTCCTTTCGCCACGAGCAGTACTTC.

V usage is TRBV29-1 and J usage is TRBJ2-7; TRBD1 or TRBD2 may be the D gene (5 bases each). CDR1 and CDR2 from the germline V gene are SQVTM and ANQGSEA. This CDR3 has 16 amino acids. Trimming took 0 bases from V and 2 from J, leaving 17 bases between them. The chain's CDR3 is CSVEERGKDTAYEQYF. The CDR3 DNA reads as TGCAGCGTTGAAGAGAGGGGTAAAGACACCGCCTACGAGCAGTACTTC.

This CDR3 is CASSQEVGAGYGYTF. In nucleotides, the CDR3 is TGTGCCAGCAGCCAAGAGGTGGGGGCCGGGTATGGCTACACCTTC. The chain joins TRBV4-2 to TRBJ1-2; tentative D call: TRBD1 (6 bases). CDR3 length: 15 amino acids. CDR1 and CDR2 (germline): LGHNA, YNFKEQ. Trimming took 0 bases from V and 5 from J, leaving 13 bases between them.

The chain has TRBV19 and TRBJ1-2; D gene uncertain. The V and J ends lost 7 bases and 8 bases respectively, with 14 bases between them. This CDR3 is 12 amino acids long. Looked up from germline, CDR1 is LNHDA and CDR2 is SQIVND (reference sequence). The CDR3 sequence is CASTPDQRGYTF. For the CDR3, the DNA is TGTGCCAGTACCCCCGACCAGCGCGGCTACACCTTC.

J is TRBJ2-7 and V is TRBV7-6; tentative D call: TRBD1 (5 bases). CDR3 length: 15 amino acids. Germline values: CDR1 SGHVS, CDR2 FNYEAQ. The germline V and J ends were trimmed by 5 bases and 6 bases, with 20 bases remaining between them. The CDR3 DNA reads TGTGCCAGCAGCCCTGCTCGCAGGGCCGTCAGCGAGCAGTACTTC. The encoded protein is CASSPARRAVSEQYF.